The rows below give T cell receptor beta chains drawn from one sample of a study of CD8+ T cells in alopecia areata. The repertoire was sequenced with immunoSEQ multiplex PCR; TCRdb's copy has only in-frame clones and lacks some. The sample carries about 92,000 clones, about 44% recorded once. This material consisted of CD8+ T cells sorted from blood, taken at week 24, from a patient treated with tofacitinib. These receptors were taken from a human donor with alopecia areata. Both conserved end residues are part of each CDR3. D genes are given only for firm matches. Size is stated for part of the rows, as once, few or many counts, or as a class when the clone is expanded.

j_gene | d_gene | v_gene | abundance | CDR3nt | CDR3aa
TRBJ2-2 | - | TRBV6-1 | - | TGTGCCAGCAGTGCGCCCGCCATCACGAACACCGGGGAGCTGTTTTTT | CASSAPAITNTGELFF
TRBJ1-1 | TRBD1 | TRBV19 | - | TGTGCCAGTAGTGGCTCCGGAACAGGGGCTGTTGAAGCTTTCTTT | CASSGSGTGAVEAFF
TRBJ1-2 | TRBD1 | TRBV7-9 | few | TGTGCCAGCAGCTTAGCCGGGACAGGGATAGATGGCTACACCTTC | CASSLAGTGIDGYTF
TRBJ1-5 | - | TRBV5-1 | few | TGCGCCAGCAGCCAAGGCGGAGGGGATGGTCAGCCCCAGCATTTT | CASSQGGGDGQPQHF
TRBJ2-7 | - | TRBV5-1 | - | TGCGCCAGCAGCTTGAGACTCTGGGACGAGCAGTACTTC | CASSLRLWDEQYF
TRBJ2-5 | TRBD1 | TRBV4-1 | few | TGCGCCAGCAGCCAAGATACAGGGGAGGAGACCCAGTACTTC | CASSQDTGEETQYF
TRBJ1-1 | - | TRBV30 | few | TGTGCCTGGCTCCTAAGGGGGGGCAGGACTGAAGCTTTCTTT | CAWLLRGGRTEAFF
TRBJ2-7 | TRBD2 | TRBV19 | - | TGTGCCAGTAGTATTGCAGTAGCGGGAGGAACCTACGAGCAGTACTTC | CASSIAVAGGTYEQYF
TRBJ1-1 | TRBD1 | TRBV6-5 | - | TGTGCCAGCAGTTTAGGGACAGGGCCATTGAACACTGAAGCTTTCTTT | CASSLGTGPLNTEAFF
TRBJ2-5 | - | TRBV25-1 | - | TGTGCCAGCAGTGAATGGATCGAGGATGTAAGAGAGACCCAGTACTTC | CASSEWIEDVRETQYF